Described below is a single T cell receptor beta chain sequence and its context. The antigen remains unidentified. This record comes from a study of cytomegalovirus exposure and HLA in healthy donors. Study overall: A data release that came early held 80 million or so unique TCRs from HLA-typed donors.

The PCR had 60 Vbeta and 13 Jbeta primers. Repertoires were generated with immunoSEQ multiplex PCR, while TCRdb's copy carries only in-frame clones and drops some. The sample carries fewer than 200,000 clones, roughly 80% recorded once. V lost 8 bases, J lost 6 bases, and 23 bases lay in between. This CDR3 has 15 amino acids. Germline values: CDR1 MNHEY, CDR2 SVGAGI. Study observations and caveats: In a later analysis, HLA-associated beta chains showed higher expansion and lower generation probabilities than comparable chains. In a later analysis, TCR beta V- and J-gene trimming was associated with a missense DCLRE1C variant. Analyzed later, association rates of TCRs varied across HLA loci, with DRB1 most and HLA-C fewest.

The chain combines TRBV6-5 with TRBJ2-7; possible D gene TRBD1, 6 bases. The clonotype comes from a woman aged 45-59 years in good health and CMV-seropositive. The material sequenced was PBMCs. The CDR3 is CASGQGYSSTSEQYF. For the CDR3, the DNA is TGTGCCAGCGGGCAGGGGTACAGCTCCACTAGCGAGCAGTACTTC.